This T cell receptor beta chain was identified during a study of T cells in Graves' hyperthyroidism and ophthalmopathy. Points from the study as a whole: The authors' 13 V-J model separated ophthalmopathy from stable hyperthyroidism. A median around 6 months before onset, the model predicted ophthalmopathy.

CDR1 is DFQATT and CDR2 is SNEGSKA in the germline V gene (reference sequence). This CDR3 region has 16 residues. Between the trimmed V and J ends, which lost 0 bases and 0 bases, there was a span of 12 bases. Amplified regions were TCR beta CDR3 sequences from RNA transcripts. A set of HTBI primers served as the primers for a first-round RT-PCR of the TCR CDR3. Via MiXCR, TCRdb re-called the multiplex PCR reads, giving one row per CDR3 protein. The top ten hold 17% of the sample, which has some 570,000 distinct CDR3 sequences, roughly a sixth seen once. This clonotype came up many times. Its antigen is undetermined. Fresh peripheral blood, approximately 10 ml, yielded the PBMCs.

The chain couples TRBV20-1 to TRBJ1-5; D may be TRBD1 (6 bases). The sequence was obtained from a woman aged 18-29 years with Graves' ophthalmopathy. Sequences were obtained from blood. The CDR3 region is CSARDIRDISNQPQHF. The CDR3 nucleotides read TGCAGTGCTAGAGATATTCGGGACATTAGCAATCAGCCCCAGCATTTT.